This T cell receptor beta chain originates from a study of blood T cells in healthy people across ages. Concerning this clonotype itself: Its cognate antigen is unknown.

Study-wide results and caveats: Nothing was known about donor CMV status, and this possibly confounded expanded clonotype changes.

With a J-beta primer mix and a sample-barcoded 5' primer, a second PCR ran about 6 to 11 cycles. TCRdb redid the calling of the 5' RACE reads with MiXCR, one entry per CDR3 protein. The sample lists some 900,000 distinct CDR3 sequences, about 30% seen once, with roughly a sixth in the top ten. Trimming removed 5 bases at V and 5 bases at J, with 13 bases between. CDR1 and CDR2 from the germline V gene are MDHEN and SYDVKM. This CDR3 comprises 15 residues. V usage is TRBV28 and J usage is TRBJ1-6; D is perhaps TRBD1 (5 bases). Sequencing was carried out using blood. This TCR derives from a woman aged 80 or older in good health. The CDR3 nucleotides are TGTGCCAGCAGTCCCCGACGGGGGAATAATTCACCCCTCCACTTT. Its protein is CASSPRRGNNSPLHF.